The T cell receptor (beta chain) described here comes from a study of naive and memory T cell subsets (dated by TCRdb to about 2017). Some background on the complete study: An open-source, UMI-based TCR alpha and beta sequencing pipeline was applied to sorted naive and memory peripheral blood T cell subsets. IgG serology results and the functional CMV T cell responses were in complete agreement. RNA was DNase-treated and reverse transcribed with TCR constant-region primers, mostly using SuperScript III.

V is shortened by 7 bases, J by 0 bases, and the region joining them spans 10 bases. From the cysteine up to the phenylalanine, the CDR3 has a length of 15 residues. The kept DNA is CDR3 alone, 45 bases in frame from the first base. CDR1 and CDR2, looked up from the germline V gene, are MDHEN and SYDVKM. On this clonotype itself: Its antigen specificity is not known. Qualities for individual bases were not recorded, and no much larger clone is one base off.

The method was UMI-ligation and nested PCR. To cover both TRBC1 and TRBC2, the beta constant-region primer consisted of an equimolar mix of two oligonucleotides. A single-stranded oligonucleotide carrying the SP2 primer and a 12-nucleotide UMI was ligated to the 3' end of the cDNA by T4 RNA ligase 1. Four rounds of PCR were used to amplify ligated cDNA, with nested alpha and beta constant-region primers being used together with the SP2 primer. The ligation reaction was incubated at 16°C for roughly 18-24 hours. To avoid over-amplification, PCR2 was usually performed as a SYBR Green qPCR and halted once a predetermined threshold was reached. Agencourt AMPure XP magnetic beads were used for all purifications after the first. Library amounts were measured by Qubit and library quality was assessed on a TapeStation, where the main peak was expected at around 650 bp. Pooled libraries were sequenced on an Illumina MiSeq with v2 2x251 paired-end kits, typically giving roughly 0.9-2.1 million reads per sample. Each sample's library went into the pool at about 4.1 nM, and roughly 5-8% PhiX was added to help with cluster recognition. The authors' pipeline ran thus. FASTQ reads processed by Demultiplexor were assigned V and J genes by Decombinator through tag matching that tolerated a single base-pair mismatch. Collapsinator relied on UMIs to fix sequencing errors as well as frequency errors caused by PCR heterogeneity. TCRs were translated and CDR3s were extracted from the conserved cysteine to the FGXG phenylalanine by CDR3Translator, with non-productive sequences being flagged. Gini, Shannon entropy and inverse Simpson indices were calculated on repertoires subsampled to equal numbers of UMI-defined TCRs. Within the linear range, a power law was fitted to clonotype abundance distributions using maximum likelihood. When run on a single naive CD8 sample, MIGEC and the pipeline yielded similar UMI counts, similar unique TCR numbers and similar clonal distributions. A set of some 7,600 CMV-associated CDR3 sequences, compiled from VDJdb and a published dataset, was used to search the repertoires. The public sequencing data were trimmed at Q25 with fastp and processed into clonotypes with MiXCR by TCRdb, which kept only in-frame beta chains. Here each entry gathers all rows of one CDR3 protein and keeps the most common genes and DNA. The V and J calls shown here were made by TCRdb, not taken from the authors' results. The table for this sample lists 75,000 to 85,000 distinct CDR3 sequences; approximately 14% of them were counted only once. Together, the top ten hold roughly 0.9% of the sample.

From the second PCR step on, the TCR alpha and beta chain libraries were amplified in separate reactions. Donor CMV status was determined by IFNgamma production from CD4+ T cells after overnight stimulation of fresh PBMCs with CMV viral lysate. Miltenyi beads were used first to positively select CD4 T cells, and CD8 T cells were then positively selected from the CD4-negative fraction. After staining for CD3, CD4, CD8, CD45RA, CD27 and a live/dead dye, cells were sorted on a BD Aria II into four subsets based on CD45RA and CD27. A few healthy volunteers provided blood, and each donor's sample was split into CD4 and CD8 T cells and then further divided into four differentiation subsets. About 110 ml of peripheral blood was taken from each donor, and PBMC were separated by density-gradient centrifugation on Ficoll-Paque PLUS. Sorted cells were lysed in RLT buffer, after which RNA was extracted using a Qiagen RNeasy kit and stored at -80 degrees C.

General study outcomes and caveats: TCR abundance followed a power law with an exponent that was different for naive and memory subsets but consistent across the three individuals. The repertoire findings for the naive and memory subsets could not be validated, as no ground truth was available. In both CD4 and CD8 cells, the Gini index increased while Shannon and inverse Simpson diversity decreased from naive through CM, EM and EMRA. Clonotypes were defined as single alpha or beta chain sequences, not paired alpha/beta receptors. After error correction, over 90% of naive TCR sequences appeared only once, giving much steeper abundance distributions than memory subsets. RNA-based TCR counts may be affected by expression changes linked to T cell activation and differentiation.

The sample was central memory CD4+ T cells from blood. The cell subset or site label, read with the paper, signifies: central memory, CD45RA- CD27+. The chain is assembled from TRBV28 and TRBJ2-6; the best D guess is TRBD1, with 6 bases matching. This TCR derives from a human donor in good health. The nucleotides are TGTGCCAGCACCGTGGACAGCTCTGGGGCCAACGTCCTGACTTTC. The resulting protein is CASTVDSSGANVLTF.